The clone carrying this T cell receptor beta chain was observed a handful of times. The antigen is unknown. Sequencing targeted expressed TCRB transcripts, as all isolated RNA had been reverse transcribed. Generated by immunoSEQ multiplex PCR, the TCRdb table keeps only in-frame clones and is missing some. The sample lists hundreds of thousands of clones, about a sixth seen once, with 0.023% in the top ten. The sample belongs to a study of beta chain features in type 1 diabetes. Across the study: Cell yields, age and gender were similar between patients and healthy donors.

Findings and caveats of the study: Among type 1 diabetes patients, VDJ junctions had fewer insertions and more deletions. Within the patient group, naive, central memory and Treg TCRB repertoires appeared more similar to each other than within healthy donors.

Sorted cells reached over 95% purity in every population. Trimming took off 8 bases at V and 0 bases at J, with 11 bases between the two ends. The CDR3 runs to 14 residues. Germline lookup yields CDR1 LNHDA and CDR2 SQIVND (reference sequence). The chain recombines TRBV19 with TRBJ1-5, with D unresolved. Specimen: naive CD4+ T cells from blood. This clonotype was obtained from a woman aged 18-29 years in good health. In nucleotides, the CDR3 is TGTGCCAGTGGTCGGGGTTTTAGCAATCAGCCCCAGCATTTT. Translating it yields CASGRGFSNQPQHF.